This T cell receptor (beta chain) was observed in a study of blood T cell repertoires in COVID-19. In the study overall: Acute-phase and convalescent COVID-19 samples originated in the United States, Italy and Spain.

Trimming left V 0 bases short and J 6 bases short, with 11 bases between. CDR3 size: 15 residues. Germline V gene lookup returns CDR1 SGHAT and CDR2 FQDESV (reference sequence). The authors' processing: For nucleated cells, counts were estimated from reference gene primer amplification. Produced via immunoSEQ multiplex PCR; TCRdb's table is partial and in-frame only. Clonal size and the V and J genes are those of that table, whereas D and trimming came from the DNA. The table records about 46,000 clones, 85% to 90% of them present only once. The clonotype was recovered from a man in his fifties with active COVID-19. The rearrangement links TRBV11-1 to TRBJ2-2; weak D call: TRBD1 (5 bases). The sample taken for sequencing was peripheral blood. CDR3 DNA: TGTGCCAGCAGCTTAGCTCAGGGTGGGGCCGGGGAGCTGTTTTTT. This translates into CASSLAQGGAGELFF.